This passage covers 4 T cell receptor beta chains from one sample sequenced in a study of cytomegalovirus exposure and HLA in healthy donors. PCR amplification relied on 60 Vbeta primers (plus 13 Jbeta primers). Profiling relied on immunoSEQ multiplex PCR, and the TCRdb table lists in-frame clones only, not all of them. The sample records about 180,000 clones, about four fifths being singletons. The sequencing sample was made of PBMCs. These receptors all come from a woman aged 30 to 39 in good health and CMV-seronegative.

The rearrangement joins TRBV27 to TRBJ1-5; possibly TRBD1 for D (6 bases). The CDR3 is 16 residues long. Germline CDR1 reads MNHEY; CDR2 reads SMNVEV (reference sequence). Between the trimmed V and J ends, which lost 0 bases and 3 bases, there was a span of 12 bases. The CDR3 DNA sequence: TGTGCCAGCAGTTTATCGCGGGGGGCCTTCAATCAGCCCCAGCATTTT. Translation gives CASSLSRGAFNQPQHF.

The J gene is TRBJ1-1, the V gene TRBV27, with D perhaps matching TRBD1 (5 bases). V lost 4 bases and J lost 5, with 17 bases in between. The CDR3 loop spans 15 amino acids. In germline, CDR1 is MNHEY, CDR2 SMNVEV (reference sequence). CDR3: CASSYSPGVLTEAFF. CDR3 coding DNA: TGTGCCAGCAGTTACTCTCCGGGGGTCCTTACTGAAGCTTTCTTT.

In its sample, this clone was seen once. The chain links TRBV5-1 to TRBJ2-3, with 7 bases fitting TRBD2. CDR3 size: 16 residues. The ends lost 2 bases at V and 4 bases at J; junction bases unmatched: 10. Germline CDR1 and CDR2: SGHRS and YFSETQ. The CDR3 loop reads CASSFDGGGSADTQYF. CDR3 bases: TGCGCCAGCAGCTTTGATGGGGGGGGTAGTGCAGATACGCAGTATTTT.

The sample holds a few counts of this clone. The chain links TRBV4-2 to TRBJ2-3, with 9 bases identical to TRBD2. Germline V CDR1 and CDR2: LGHNA, YNFKEQ. The CDR3 contains 17 residues. V lost 0 bases, J lost 6 bases, and 10 bases stayed unmatched. The CDR3 sequence is CASSQELSGGPLDTQYF. CDR3 nucleotide sequence: TGTGCCAGCAGCCAAGAGCTCAGCGGGGGGCCCCTGGATACGCAGTATTTT.